This T cell receptor beta chain comes out of a study of cytomegalovirus exposure and HLA in healthy donors. At the level of the study: A subsequent analysis stated that the 120 or so validation repertoires were run on the same platform as the roughly 710 first-cohort repertoires.

Sequenced by immunoSEQ multiplex PCR; TCRdb stores in-frame clones only, minus some. The table includes 67,000 or so clones, over 85% detected once. This clone was detected once. The V gene end was trimmed by 3 bases and the J gene end by 6 bases; junction bases not matched to a gene: 7. From germline, CDR1 is LNHDA and CDR2 SQIVND (reference sequence). The CDR3 loop spans 15 amino acids. The receptor comes from a man between 18 and 29 years old in good health and CMV-seropositive. The chain employs TRBV19 and TRBJ1-5; 8 bases line up with TRBD1. Source material: PBMCs. DNA of the CDR3: TGTGCCAGTAGTATCGAGGACAGGGCGGGTCAGCCCCAGCATTTT. Its protein is CASSIEDRAGQPQHF.